The T cell receptor beta chain under discussion was sequenced for a study of shared clonotypes between healthy human individuals. Deep level was the assay's run setting. Assay used: immunoSEQ multiplex PCR; TCRdb lists only in-frame clones, some missing. The data hold some 450,000 clones, with approximately 71% observed a single time. This sequence originates from a woman in her thirties or forties in good health. Some clones in this sample may be carry-over from other donors' samples. What was sequenced was PBMCs.

DNA for the CDR3: TGCAGCGTTGAAGAGGCTAGCGGGAGCCCAGAGACCCAGTACTTC. Translation: CSVEEASGSPETQYF. The chain has TRBV29-1 and TRBJ2-5, with 10 bases that match TRBD2. CDR3 length: 15 amino acids. V dropped 0 bases and J dropped 4; count of bases not matched to a gene: 5. Per germline, CDR1 SQVTM and CDR2 ANQGSEA.